This T cell receptor (beta chain) comes out of a study of blood T cell repertoires in COVID-19. Across the whole study: T cells, B-cell-depleted T cells, or PBMCs supplied cDNA or gDNA.

V gave up 6 bases and J gave up 8 bases, with 13 bases separating them. The CDR3 is 13 residues long. CDR1 LNHDA and CDR2 SQIVND come from the germline V gene (reference sequence). As handled by the study authors: Reference gene primer amplification yielded estimated nucleated cell counts. Assay used: immunoSEQ multiplex PCR; TCRdb lists only in-frame clones, some missing. For V, J and clone size, that table is used; D and trimming come from the DNA. Here the sample spans more than 300,000 clones, approximately 90% being singletons. The source is a woman younger than 45 who had been exposed to COVID-19. What was sequenced was PBMCs or T cells enriched from blood (not recorded which). The V gene is TRBV19, the J gene TRBJ1-4, with D hard to call. For the CDR3, the DNA is TGTGCCAGTAGGCAGGATGGGTTGGAAAAACTGTTTTTT. It specifies CASRQDGLEKLFF.